One sample yielded the 6 T cell receptor beta chains listed below, sequenced in a study of blood T cell repertoires in COVID-19 (dated by TCRdb to 2020 to 2021). The library was obtained by the immunoSEQ multiplex PCR assay. The source is immuneACCESS, and TCRdb retained only in-frame sequences with V and J called. Part of the clones is not carried over; for the studies checked, unresolved V genes explain less than half of this, and the remainder is unexplained. The sample table shows hundreds of thousands of clones, and about 91% are seen once. The top ten clones comprise 1% to 1.5% of the sample. The sample was PBMCs or T cells enriched from blood (not recorded which). These receptors came from a woman aged 40 to 50 with acute COVID-19.

CDR3 bases: TGCGCCAGCAGCTTGGTACAGGGGGATAACACTGAAGCTTTCTTT. This encodes CASSLVQGDNTEAFF. The rearrangement joins TRBV5-1 to TRBJ1-1; 8 positions agree with TRBD1. Germline V gene lookup returns CDR1 SGHRS and CDR2 YFSETQ. V lost 0 bases and J lost 2; bases outside the gene matches: 3. The CDR3 runs to 15 residues.

The rearrangement links TRBV5-6 to TRBJ2-5; TRBD2 matches at 11 bases. The J segment lost 5 bases and the V segment lost 3 bases, leaving 15 bases of the junction unmatched. CDR1 is SGHDT and CDR2 is YYEEEE in the germline V gene. The CDR3 is 18 residues long. CDR3 in amino acids: CASSSLLAGDFGSETQYF. The CDR3 DNA sequence: TGTGCCAGCAGCTCCCTACTAGCGGGAGATTTCGGTTCGGAGACCCAGTACTTC.

The genes are TRBV10-1 and TRBJ2-1, with TRBD2 as a possible D gene (7 bases). This CDR3 has 17 residues. The V and J ends lost 4 bases and 8 bases respectively, with 24 bases between them. Germline lookup yields CDR1 WNHNN and CDR2 SYGVQD (reference sequence). The CDR3 DNA follows: TGCGCCAGCAGTGGGGGTACAGGGACTCCAGGGAGGGATGAGCAGTTCTTC. Its translation: CASSGGTGTPGRDEQFF.

The chain employs TRBV6-5 and TRBJ1-2, with D maybe TRBD1 (5 bases). This CDR3 region has 15 residues. V was trimmed by 0 bases and J by 3 bases, leaving 11 bases between them. Germline V gene sequence: CDR1 MNHEY, CDR2 SVGAGI. CDR3 nucleotides: TGTGCCAGCAGTTACTCGATAAAACAGGACTATGGCTACACCTTC. Translated, it gives CASSYSIKQDYGYTF.

The rearrangement uses TRBV29-1 and TRBJ2-3, with 8 bases matching TRBD2. This CDR3 spans 15 amino acids. J was trimmed by 0 bases and V by 4 bases; bases with no gene match: 6. CDR1 is SQVTM and CDR2 is ANQGSEA in the germline V gene. The CDR3 bases are TGCAGCGTTGTAGAGAGCGGGAGAAGCACAGATACGCAGTATTTT. This encodes CSVVESGRSTDTQYF.

On this clone itself: The same CDR3 can be traced to other DNA sequences in this sample. The CDR3 DNA sequence: TGTGCCACCAGCAGGGACAGGGGCAATCAGCCCCAGCATTTT. Its translation: CATSRDRGNQPQHF. The V call is TRBV15, the J call TRBJ1-5; 8 bases fit TRBD1. Per the germline V gene, CDR1 is LNHNV and CDR2 is YYDKDF (reference sequence). With 3 bases clipped from V and 2 bases from J, the junction kept 0 bases outside the gene matches. This CDR3 spans 14 amino acids.